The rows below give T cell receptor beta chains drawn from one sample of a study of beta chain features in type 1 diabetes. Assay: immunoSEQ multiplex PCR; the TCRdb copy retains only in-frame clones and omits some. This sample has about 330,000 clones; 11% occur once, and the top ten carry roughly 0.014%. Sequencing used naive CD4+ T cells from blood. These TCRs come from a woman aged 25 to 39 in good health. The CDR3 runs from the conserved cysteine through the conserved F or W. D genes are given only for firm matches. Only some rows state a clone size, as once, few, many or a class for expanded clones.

CDR3nt: TGTGCCATCAGAGGGGGACAGATCTCCTATGGCTACACCTTC
CDR3aa: CAIRGGQISYGYTF
d_gene: TRBD1
abundance: .
v_gene: TRBV10-3
j_gene: TRBJ1-2

CDR3nt: TGTGCCAGCAGCGACAGGGGGAACACTGAAGCTTTCTTT
CDR3aa: CASSDRGNTEAFF
d_gene: TRBD1
abundance: .
v_gene: TRBV7-3
j_gene: TRBJ1-1

CDR3nt: TGTGCCAGCAGGGGTCAGGCGAATCAGCCCCAGCATTTT
CDR3aa: CASRGQANQPQHF
d_gene: .
abundance: .
v_gene: TRBV28
j_gene: TRBJ1-5

CDR3nt: TGTGCCAGCAGCTTATCGTTAGTTTCGGGCACTGAAGCTTTCTTT
CDR3aa: CASSLSLVSGTEAFF
d_gene: .
abundance: .
v_gene: TRBV7-3
j_gene: TRBJ1-1

CDR3nt: TGTGCCAGCAGTCCTGGACAGACCTACGAGCAGTACTTC
CDR3aa: CASSPGQTYEQYF
d_gene: .
abundance: .
v_gene: TRBV28
j_gene: TRBJ2-7

CDR3nt: TGTGCCAGCAGCCCTCGGGACAGGGTTCCTGGCGAGCAGTACTTC
CDR3aa: CASSPRDRVPGEQYF
d_gene: TRBD1
abundance: .
v_gene: TRBV9
j_gene: TRBJ2-7

CDR3nt: TGTGCCAGCAGCTCCGGGACTAGCGGGAGGATCGAGACCCAGTACTTC
CDR3aa: CASSSGTSGRIETQYF
d_gene: TRBD2
abundance: .
v_gene: TRBV7-2
j_gene: TRBJ2-5

CDR3nt: TGTGCCAGTATGGGGGCGGCAGATACGCAGTATTTT
CDR3aa: CASMGAADTQYF
d_gene: .
abundance: .
v_gene: TRBV19
j_gene: TRBJ2-3

CDR3nt: TGTGCCAGCAGCCTAATGCGGGGGAACACTGAAGCTTTCTTT
CDR3aa: CASSLMRGNTEAFF
d_gene: .
abundance: few
v_gene: TRBV14
j_gene: TRBJ1-1

CDR3nt: TGTGCCAGCAGTTCGGGGTGGGGGGACGAGCAGTACTTC
CDR3aa: CASSSGWGDEQYF
d_gene: .
abundance: .
v_gene: TRBV28
j_gene: TRBJ2-7

CDR3nt: TGCGCCAGCGGGACAGGGTCAAATCAAGAGACCCAGTACTTC
CDR3aa: CASGTGSNQETQYF
d_gene: TRBD1
abundance: few
v_gene: TRBV5-1
j_gene: TRBJ2-5

CDR3nt: TGTGCCAGCAGTTCCCGGACTAGCGGGACCCACCATACGCAGTATTTT
CDR3aa: CASSSRTSGTHHTQYF
d_gene: TRBD2
abundance: once
v_gene: TRBV27
j_gene: TRBJ2-3

CDR3nt: TGTGCCAGCAGCTCGGACTGGGAGAGGGAGCAGTACTTC
CDR3aa: CASSSDWEREQYF
d_gene: .
abundance: once
v_gene: TRBV7-3
j_gene: TRBJ2-7

CDR3nt: TGTGCCAGCAGCCAAGGTACCGACAGGCGGTGGCCCTACGAGCAGTACTTC
CDR3aa: CASSQGTDRRWPYEQYF
d_gene: .
abundance: .
v_gene: TRBV4-2
j_gene: TRBJ2-7

CDR3nt: TGTGCCAGCAGCTTAGGTAGCGGGGGGAATGTGGATACGCAGTATTTT
CDR3aa: CASSLGSGGNVDTQYF
d_gene: TRBD2
abundance: few
v_gene: TRBV7-2
j_gene: TRBJ2-3

CDR3nt: TGCGCCAGCGGCCCCCATCCTGCAGCGGCATCAAACAATGAGCAGTTCTTC
CDR3aa: CASGPHPAAASNNEQFF
d_gene: .
abundance: .
v_gene: TRBV23-1
j_gene: TRBJ2-1

CDR3nt: TGCGCCAGCAGCCTTAAAGGACAGGGACACACCGGGGAGCTGTTTTTT
CDR3aa: CASSLKGQGHTGELFF
d_gene: TRBD1
abundance: .
v_gene: TRBV5-1
j_gene: TRBJ2-2

CDR3nt: TGCGCCAGCAGCCAGGGTGCCTCTGGGGCCAACGTCCTGACTTTC
CDR3aa: CASSQGASGANVLTF
d_gene: .
abundance: few
v_gene: TRBV5-1
j_gene: TRBJ2-6

CDR3nt: TGTGCCAGTCGGACAGGGGGCTTTCAGCCCCAGCATTTT
CDR3aa: CASRTGGFQPQHF
d_gene: TRBD1
abundance: .
v_gene: TRBV2
j_gene: TRBJ1-5

CDR3nt: TGTGCCTGCGGGACATTCTACGAGCAGTACTTC
CDR3aa: CACGTFYEQYF
d_gene: .
abundance: .
v_gene: TRBV30
j_gene: TRBJ2-7

CDR3nt: TGTGCCAGCAGCATAAGGGACAAGGTATTAGGGCAGTTCTTC
CDR3aa: CASSIRDKVLGQFF
d_gene: .
abundance: .
v_gene: TRBV21-1
j_gene: TRBJ2-1

CDR3nt: TGTGCCAGCAGCTTAGGTCGCCAGTCACCCACTGAAGCTTTCTTT
CDR3aa: CASSLGRQSPTEAFF
d_gene: .
abundance: few
v_gene: TRBV11-2
j_gene: TRBJ1-1

CDR3nt: TGTGCCAGCAGTCGGGACTACGAGCAGTACTTC
CDR3aa: CASSRDYEQYF
d_gene: .
abundance: .
v_gene: TRBV6-5
j_gene: TRBJ2-7

CDR3nt: TGTGCCAGCAGCTTATGGGCAGGGATTACGAACTATGGCTACACCTTC
CDR3aa: CASSLWAGITNYGYTF
d_gene: .
abundance: few
v_gene: TRBV7-9
j_gene: TRBJ1-2

CDR3nt: TGTGCCAGCAGTCTAGACCCGTCCGGGATGAACATTCAGTACTTC
CDR3aa: CASSLDPSGMNIQYF
d_gene: .
abundance: few
v_gene: TRBV11-1
j_gene: TRBJ2-4

CDR3nt: TGTGCCAGCAGCTTGTTGGTAGGGGGCGAAGAGACCCAGTACTTC
CDR3aa: CASSLLVGGEETQYF
d_gene: TRBD1
abundance: few
v_gene: TRBV5-6
j_gene: TRBJ2-5

CDR3nt: TGTGCCAGCAGCCAACATCAGGGACAGAACGACCCCTATGGCTACACCTTC
CDR3aa: CASSQHQGQNDPYGYTF
d_gene: TRBD1
abundance: few
v_gene: TRBV7-6
j_gene: TRBJ1-2

CDR3nt: TGTGCCAGCAGCTTTCCGGGACAGCTAGCCAATGAGCAGTTCTTC
CDR3aa: CASSFPGQLANEQFF
d_gene: TRBD1
abundance: .
v_gene: TRBV5-4
j_gene: TRBJ2-1

CDR3nt: TGTGCCAGCATTTTAGCGGGTGATAGTTACAATGAGCAGTTCTTC
CDR3aa: CASILAGDSYNEQFF
d_gene: .
abundance: .
v_gene: TRBV21-1
j_gene: TRBJ2-1

CDR3nt: TGTGCCAGCAGACCCAGTTTCTCTGGGGCCAACGTCCTGACTTTC
CDR3aa: CASRPSFSGANVLTF
d_gene: .
abundance: few
v_gene: TRBV7-2
j_gene: TRBJ2-6

CDR3nt: TGTGCCAGCAGTGAAATCGGGAGTGAGCAGTACTTC
CDR3aa: CASSEIGSEQYF
d_gene: .
abundance: .
v_gene: TRBV6-1
j_gene: TRBJ2-7

CDR3nt: TGTGCCAGCAGTTCCGGGAACCAACCGGGCTCAGATACGCAGTATTTT
CDR3aa: CASSSGNQPGSDTQYF
d_gene: .
abundance: .
v_gene: TRBV6-6
j_gene: TRBJ2-3

CDR3nt: TGTGCCAGCAGCTTCTCCGGGATCGACCATACGCAGTATTTT
CDR3aa: CASSFSGIDHTQYF
d_gene: .
abundance: few
v_gene: TRBV7-2
j_gene: TRBJ2-3

CDR3nt: TGCGCCAGCAGCCTGGGACAGACCGGGGAGCTGTTTTTT
CDR3aa: CASSLGQTGELFF
d_gene: TRBD1
abundance: few
v_gene: TRBV5-1
j_gene: TRBJ2-2

CDR3nt: TGCGCCAGCAGCTCAAATCGGGCTAGCGGGAGGTTCGATACGCAGTATTTT
CDR3aa: CASSSNRASGRFDTQYF
d_gene: TRBD2
abundance: few
v_gene: TRBV5-1
j_gene: TRBJ2-3

CDR3nt: TGCGCCAGCAGCTTGCCGGGACTTGACTATGGCTACACCTTC
CDR3aa: CASSLPGLDYGYTF
d_gene: .
abundance: few
v_gene: TRBV5-1
j_gene: TRBJ1-2

CDR3nt: TGTGCCAGCAGCGCCGGGGGACAGGGAGGGTGGAAGACCCAGTACTTC
CDR3aa: CASSAGGQGGWKTQYF
d_gene: TRBD1
abundance: .
v_gene: TRBV5-4
j_gene: TRBJ2-5

CDR3nt: TGTGCCAGCAGAAAGCCCTTAACAGATACGCAGTATTTT
CDR3aa: CASRKPLTDTQYF
d_gene: .
abundance: few
v_gene: TRBV2
j_gene: TRBJ2-3

CDR3nt: TGTGCCAGCAGTTACTTAGCGGGAGGAGGAGAGACCCAGTACTTC
CDR3aa: CASSYLAGGGETQYF
d_gene: TRBD2
abundance: .
v_gene: TRBV6-5
j_gene: TRBJ2-5

CDR3nt: TGCGCCAGCAGCCTAGGGACAGGGAACACTGAAGCTTTCTTT
CDR3aa: CASSLGTGNTEAFF
d_gene: TRBD1
abundance: few
v_gene: TRBV5-1
j_gene: TRBJ1-1

CDR3nt: TGTGCCAGCAGCTTAAGGCGACTAGGTGACAATGAGCAGTTCTTC
CDR3aa: CASSLRRLGDNEQFF
d_gene: .
abundance: .
v_gene: TRBV11-2
j_gene: TRBJ2-1

CDR3nt: TGTGCCAGCAGCTTCACCGGGACAGGGGGCGCTTTCCACGAGCAGTACTTC
CDR3aa: CASSFTGTGGAFHEQYF
d_gene: TRBD1
abundance: .
v_gene: TRBV7-2
j_gene: TRBJ2-7

CDR3nt: TGCGCCAGCAGCCAAGCGATAGCGGGAAAGAGAACCCAGTACTTC
CDR3aa: CASSQAIAGKRTQYF
d_gene: TRBD2
abundance: .
v_gene: TRBV4-3
j_gene: TRBJ2-5

CDR3nt: TGTGCTAGCAGCTTGGTGGGACTAGCGGAGCGCAATGAGCAGTTCTTC
CDR3aa: CASSLVGLAERNEQFF
d_gene: TRBD2
abundance: .
v_gene: TRBV7-7
j_gene: TRBJ2-1

CDR3nt: TGTGCCAGCAGTAGGGGGTACGAGCAGTACTTC
CDR3aa: CASSRGYEQYF
d_gene: .
abundance: .
v_gene: TRBV28
j_gene: TRBJ2-7

CDR3nt: TGTGCCAGCACCCTTAGGGGGAGACAAGATACGCAGTATTTT
CDR3aa: CASTLRGRQDTQYF
d_gene: .
abundance: .
v_gene: TRBV7-2
j_gene: TRBJ2-3

CDR3nt: TGTGCCAGCAGCTTCGGACAGACACACCAAGAGACCCAGTACTTC
CDR3aa: CASSFGQTHQETQYF
d_gene: .
abundance: few
v_gene: TRBV7-2
j_gene: TRBJ2-5

CDR3nt: TGTGCCAGCAGTTTCGTCCAGGGTTACCACGAGCAGTACTTC
CDR3aa: CASSFVQGYHEQYF
d_gene: .
abundance: few
v_gene: TRBV6-5
j_gene: TRBJ2-7

CDR3nt: TGTGCCAGCAGAACCGGGACTATGAACACCGGGGAGCTGTTTTTT
CDR3aa: CASRTGTMNTGELFF
d_gene: TRBD2
abundance: once
v_gene: TRBV2
j_gene: TRBJ2-2

CDR3nt: TGTGCCAGCAGCAAAACAGGTTCCGGCACTGAAGCTTTCTTT
CDR3aa: CASSKTGSGTEAFF
d_gene: .
abundance: .
v_gene: TRBV2
j_gene: TRBJ1-1

CDR3nt: TGCGCCAGCAGCCGCCTGGCGGGGAGGAATGAGCAGTTCTTC
CDR3aa: CASSRLAGRNEQFF
d_gene: .
abundance: few
v_gene: TRBV5-1
j_gene: TRBJ2-1

CDR3nt: TGTGCCAGCAGCCAAGTTGACTCCAGGGGCCCCTACGAGCAGTACTTC
CDR3aa: CASSQVDSRGPYEQYF
d_gene: .
abundance: .
v_gene: TRBV4-2
j_gene: TRBJ2-7

CDR3nt: TGCGCCAGCAGCCAAGAAAATAGTCAGCCCCAGCATTTT
CDR3aa: CASSQENSQPQHF
d_gene: .
abundance: .
v_gene: TRBV4-3
j_gene: TRBJ1-5

CDR3nt: TGTGCCAGCAGCCAGCTAGCGGGAGCAACCGGGGAGCTGTTTTTT
CDR3aa: CASSQLAGATGELFF
d_gene: TRBD2
abundance: .
v_gene: TRBV4-2
j_gene: TRBJ2-2

CDR3nt: TGTGCCAGCAGCCCCCAGGGAGGGTACACTGAAGCTTTCTTT
CDR3aa: CASSPQGGYTEAFF
d_gene: .
abundance: few
v_gene: TRBV7-8
j_gene: TRBJ1-1